This TCR beta chain was obtained from a study of cytomegalovirus exposure and HLA in healthy donors (dated by TCRdb to the late 2010s). As for the study more broadly: The 650 to 800 repertoires of the first cohort and the 95 to 150 validation repertoires were produced on the same platform, according to a later analysis. A separate validation cohort of roughly 120 different subjects was used in addition to the roughly 700-subject first cohort. High-throughput TCR immunosequencing, statistical association of individual TCRs with disease status, and machine learning were combined to predict cytomegalovirus infection status. The study aimed to test whether signatures of past pathogen exposure could be identified by cataloging public T cell receptors. Overall study outcomes, separate from this receptor: It was suggested by the authors that the approach could potentially be generalized to other disease states and immunological phenotypes. Most TCR sequences were observed very rarely across donors, whereas some public TCRs were present in many individuals. The classifier was reported to diagnose cytomegalovirus status with high specificity and sensitivity in both the original cohort and the validation cohort. In the study, 150 to 200 TCR beta chains were listed as associated with cytomegalovirus. In vitro tests confirmed that a few of the cytomegalovirus-associated TCR beta chains recognize cytomegalovirus antigens. A later analysis had no HLA typing for the validation cohort, so co-occurrence there was scored across all 110 or so repertoires. In a later analysis, TCRs clustered in the first cohort were found to also tend to co-occur in the roughly 120 validation repertoires, with 94% of cluster scores above 0.

This clone appeared a single time. Its antigen target is currently unknown. Base qualities are missing; no much larger clone stands one base away. Trimming removed 5 bases from V and 3 bases from J; the gene matches leave 6 bases unexplained. The germline V gene encodes CDR1 LNHDA and CDR2 SQIVND (reference sequence). The CDR3 covers 14 residues, taking in both the cysteine and the phenylalanine. The DNA shown is the 42-base CDR3, in frame from base 1. Libraries were prepared through the immunoSEQ multiplex PCR assay. In the authors' own workflow: To diagnose cytomegalovirus status from the catalog of TCR beta chain sequences, a statistical classification framework was built. TCRdb re-hosts the immuneACCESS table, in-frame sequences only. Its copies lack some clones; in the studies checked, an unresolved V gene accounts for under half of them, and the cause for the rest is not known. V and J calls and clone size are as listed in that table; D and trimming were resolved from the DNA. The sample table records about 140,000 clones; approximately 88% of these occur just once. In total, the top ten clones hold less than 5.5% of the sample.

The donors were included in the validation cohort of some 120 subjects, a group kept apart from the roughly 680-subject first cohort. The rearranged segments are TRBV19 and TRBJ1-1, and 7 junction bases match TRBD1. The sequenced sample consisted of PBMCs. The sequence was obtained from a man between 18 and 29 years old in good health and CMV-seropositive. The CDR3 reads as follows: CASSGGTVDTEAFF. In nucleotides, the sequence is TGTGCCAGTAGTGGGGGGACAGTGGACACTGAAGCTTTCTTT. The entire variable domain, with the stretches around the CDR3 drawn from the reference TRBV19 and TRBJ1-1 proteins, is DGGITQSPKYLFRKEGQNVTLSCEQNLNHDAMYWYRQDPGQGLRLIYYSQIVNDFQKGDIAEGYSVSREKKESFPLTVTSAQKNPTAFYLCASSGGTVDTEAFFGQGTRLTVV.